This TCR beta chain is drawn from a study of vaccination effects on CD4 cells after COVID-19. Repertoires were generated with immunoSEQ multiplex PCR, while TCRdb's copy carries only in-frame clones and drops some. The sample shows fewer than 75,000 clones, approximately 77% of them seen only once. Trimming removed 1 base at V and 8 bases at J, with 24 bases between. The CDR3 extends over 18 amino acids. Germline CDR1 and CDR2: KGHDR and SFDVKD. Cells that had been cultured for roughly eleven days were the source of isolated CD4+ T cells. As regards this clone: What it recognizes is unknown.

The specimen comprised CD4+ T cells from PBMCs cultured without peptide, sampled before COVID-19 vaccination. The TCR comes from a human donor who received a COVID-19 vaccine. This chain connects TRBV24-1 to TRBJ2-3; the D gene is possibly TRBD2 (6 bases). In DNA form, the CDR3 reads TGTGCCACCAGTGATTTTAGGTTCGGAGGGACTGACTATACTACGCAGTATTTT. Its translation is CATSDFRFGGTDYTTQYF.